The T cell receptor beta chain described here comes from a study of T cell responses to AZD1222 COVID-19 vaccine. Notes on the study in general: Vaccine-associated CD4 TCRs ranged over spike, dominating at 160-218 and 743-854.

TCRdb's copy holds only in-frame clones and misses some; the assay was immunoSEQ multiplex PCR. The table has 110,000 to 150,000 clones, 85% to 95% seen once. The CDR3 has 13 amino acids. V gave up 5 bases and J gave up 0 bases, with 7 bases separating them. Concerning this clone itself: Its cognate antigen is unknown.

The input for sequencing was peripheral blood, taken on day 0 of AZD1222 vaccination. The receptor was isolated from an adult in good health. The chain joins TRBV12-3 or TRBV12-4 to TRBJ1-2; D gene ambiguous. The CDR3 region has the DNA TGTGCCAGCAGTCTTTCGTCTAACTATGGCTACACCTTC. Its protein product is CASSLSSNYGYTF.